Sequencing of this T cell receptor beta chain was carried out in a study of CD8 T cells in ankylosing spondylitis. Study-wide findings and caveats: CD8+ cells made up the disease-linked clones, which were relatively rare in peripheral blood.

TCRdb re-analysed the 5' RACE reads in MiXCR, keeping a single row per CDR3 protein. The table has approximately 340,000 distinct CDR3 sequences, approximately 14% seen once. Concerning this clonotype itself: What it binds is unknown.

V trimming: 4 bases; J trimming: 5 bases; junction bases outside the gene matches: 11. Germline V lookup: CDR1 SGHRS, CDR2 YFSETQ. The CDR3 totals 17 residues. This chain links TRBV5-1 with TRBJ2-2, with 10 bases fitting TRBD2. The sample comprised blood, either unsorted or a sorted T cell fraction (not recorded which). This clonotype was obtained from a male donor with ankylosing spondylitis or in good health (not recorded which). CDR3 in DNA: TGCGCCAGCAGCATTTTCTCTAGCGGGAGAGGGACCGGGGAGCTGTTTTTT. The encoded protein is CASSIFSSGRGTGELFF. The whole variable domain, filled in from reference TRBV5-1 and TRBJ2-2, reads KAGVTQTPRYLIKTRGQQVTLSCSPISGHRSVSWYQQTPGQGLQFLFEYFSETQRNKGNFPGRFSGRQFSNSRSEMNVSTLELGDSALYLCASSIFSSGRGTGELFFGEGSRLTVL.